Each of the 9 T cell receptor beta chains below was sequenced from the same sample in a study of glioma-infiltrating T cells. Amplification of TCR alpha and beta CDR3 regions from RNA used iRepertoire nested multiplex PCR. TCRdb re-called the multiplex PCR reads with MiXCR, one entry per CDR3 protein. The sample has approximately 190,000 distinct CDR3 sequences, 32% seen once; the top ten hold 20% to 25%. Sequencing was carried out using glioma tissue, nonneoplastic brain tissue, or PBMCs (not recorded which). The receptors derive from a human donor with low-grade glioma or glioblastoma, undergoing nonglioma brain surgery, or in good health (not recorded which).

Many counts were recorded for this clonotype. The gene calls are TRBV19 and TRBJ1-1, with D hard to call. This CDR3 contains 14 residues. Germline V gene lookup returns CDR1 LNHDA and CDR2 SQIVND (reference sequence). Between the trimmed V and J ends, which lost 4 bases and 0 bases, there was a span of 9 bases. The CDR3 DNA sequence: TGTGCCAGTAGTAAGGCTCGGATGAACACTGAAGCTTTCTTT. Its protein is CASSKARMNTEAFF.

A note on this clonotype: The junction departs from germline at one end; a sequencing error may be responsible. V gene TRBV5-8 combines with J gene TRBJ1-1, with TRBD1 matching over 7 bases. Germline CDR1 and CDR2: SGHTS and YDEGEE. The CDR3 contains 15 residues. CDR3 region: CASSVWDRVNTGAFF. DNA of the CDR3: TGTGCCAGCAGCGTCTGGGACAGAGTGAACACTGGAGCTTTCTTT.

This clonotype was seen more than once but under ten times. The V call is TRBV18, the J call TRBJ2-2, with 8 bases fitting TRBD2. V was clipped by 2 bases and J by 5 bases; unmatched bases: 4. The CDR3 has 15 amino acids. Germline V CDR1 and CDR2: KGHSH, LQKENI. The CDR3 bases are TGTGCCAGCTCACCAGGGAGCGGGAGTACCGGGGAGCTGTTTTTT. This gives the protein CASSPGSGSTGELFF.

The J gene is TRBJ2-3, the V gene TRBV11-2, with 7 bases matching TRBD2. The CDR3 loop spans 15 amino acids. The germline V gene has CDR1 SGHAT and CDR2 FQNNGV. Germline trimming cut 4 bases from V and 8 bases from J; bases unmatched to any gene: 12. CDR3 DNA: TGTGCCAGCAGCTCCGGGGAGGGACTGGAAGGTACGCAGTATTTT. Its protein is CASSSGEGLEGTQYF. The full variable domain, its missing parts supplied by reference TRBV11-2 and TRBJ2-3, is EAGVAQSPRYKIIEKRQSVAFWCNPISGHATLYWYQQILGQGPKLLIQFQNNGVVDDSQLPKDRFSAERLKGVDSTLKIQPAKLEDSAVYLCASSSGEGLEGTQYFGPGTRLTVL.

Remarks on this clonotype: A much larger clone lies one base from this, so it may be a read error. The chain uses TRBV2 and TRBJ1-6; a possible D gene is TRBD1 (5 bases). The CDR3 spans 17 residues. Germline V CDR1 and CDR2: SNHLY, FYNNEI. CDR3: CASSEQGGFWNNSPFHF. In DNA, the CDR3 is TGTGCCAGCAGTGAACAGGGCGGTTTTTGGAATAATTCACCCTTCCACTTT. The whole variable domain, filled in from reference TRBV2 and TRBJ1-6, reads EPEVTQTPSHQVTQMGQEVILRCVPISNHLYFYWYRQILGQKVEFLVSFYNNEISEKSEIFDDQFSVERPDGSNFTLKIRSTKLEDSAMYFCASSEQGGFWNNSPFHFGNGTRLTVT.

This clonotype appeared many times. The V gene is TRBV6-1, the J gene TRBJ2-7, with D perhaps matching TRBD1 (6 bases). The CDR3 loop spans 13 amino acids. Trimming removed 4 bases at V and 6 bases at J, with 13 bases between. Germline assignment: CDR1 MNHNS and CDR2 SASEGT. The CDR3 spells CASSVRQDSEQYF. The DNA of the CDR3 is TGTGCCAGCAGTGTCCGACAGGACAGCGAGCAGTACTTC.

As concerns this clonotype: Since a much larger clone is just one base distant, this may be a read error. The chain has TRBV3-1 and TRBJ1-2; D gene unclear. The germline V gene has CDR1 LGHDT and CDR2 YNNKEL (reference sequence). The V and J ends lost 4 bases and 1 base respectively, with 10 bases between them. This CDR3 contains 14 residues. The CDR3 here is CASSPSKVNYGYTF. The CDR3 region has the DNA TGTGCCAGCAGCCCCTCAAAGGTTAACTATGGCTACACCTTC.

This clonotype showed up many times. V is TRBV20-1 and J is TRBJ2-7, with a weak D call TRBD1 (6 bases). V lost 3 bases, J lost 6 bases, and 12 bases lay in between. Germline-derived CDR1 and CDR2 are DFQATT and SNEGSKA (reference sequence). This CDR3 comprises 12 residues. CDR3 in amino acids: CSARVSRGEQYF. DNA of the CDR3: TGCAGTGCTAGGGTCTCCAGGGGCGAGCAGTACTTC.

This chain uses TRBV7-2 with TRBJ1-1, with D unresolved. Germline V gene data show CDR1 as SGHTA and CDR2 as FQGNSA. The CDR3 runs 13 residues. The V end was cut by 5 bases, the J end by 6 bases, with 13 bases between. The CDR3 bases are TGTGCCAGCAGCCCCCGGGTCTCGGCTGAAGCTTTCTTT. Residues: CASSPRVSAEAFF.